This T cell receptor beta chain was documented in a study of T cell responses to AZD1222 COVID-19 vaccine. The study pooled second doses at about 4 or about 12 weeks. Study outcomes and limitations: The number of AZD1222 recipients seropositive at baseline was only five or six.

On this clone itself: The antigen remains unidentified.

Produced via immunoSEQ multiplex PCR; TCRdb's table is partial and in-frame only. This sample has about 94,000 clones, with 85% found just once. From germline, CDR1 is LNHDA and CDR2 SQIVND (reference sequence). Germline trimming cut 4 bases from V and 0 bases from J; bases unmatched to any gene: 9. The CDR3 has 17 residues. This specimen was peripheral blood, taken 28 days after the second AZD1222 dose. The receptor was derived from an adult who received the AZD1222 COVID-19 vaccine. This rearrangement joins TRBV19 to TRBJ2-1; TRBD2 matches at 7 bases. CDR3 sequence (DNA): TGTGCCAGTAGTACCTCGGGAGGATATAGCTCCTACAATGAGCAGTTCTTC. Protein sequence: CASSTSGGYSSYNEQFF.